This TCR beta chain is drawn from a study of CD8 T cells in ankylosing spondylitis. Each CDR3 protein is one row after TCRdb ran MiXCR on the 5' RACE reads. The table lists 80,000 to 100,000 distinct CDR3 sequences, about 8.6% of them singletons. At least ten counts were recorded for this clonotype. Its antigen is not known. The CDR3 loop spans 15 amino acids. Germline trimming cut 8 bases from V and 2 bases from J; bases unmatched to any gene: 6. CDR1 is MGHRA, CDR2 YSYEKL, per germline. Study results and caveats: Seemingly distinctive of ankylosing spondylitis blood was a TCR beta motif formed by eight highly homologous variants. Reports say disease-linked clones showed up significantly more in matched ankylosing spondylitis synovial fluid. Clones linked with disease were CD8+ and fairly uncommon in the peripheral blood.

Specimen: blood, either unsorted or a sorted T cell fraction (not recorded which). This clonotype was sampled from a male donor with ankylosing spondylitis or in good health (not recorded which). The gene calls are TRBV4-1 and TRBJ2-1, with TRBD2 matching 10 bases. For the CDR3, the DNA is TGCGCCAGCTCGGGACTAGCGAATACCTACAATGAGCAGTTCTTC. This codes for CASSGLANTYNEQFF.